This entry lists 9 T cell receptor beta chains sequenced from one sample in a study of T cell repertoires in aging, cancer and after chemotherapy. Amplification of TCR beta used genomic DNA extracted from peripheral blood. A mixed TRB-A/B primer pool amplified rearranged TRB by multiplex touch-down PCR. TCRdb independently ran MiXCR on the multiplex PCR reads; one entry per CDR3 protein. The table records more than 7,000 distinct CDR3 sequences, roughly 32% of them present only once. The sample taken for sequencing was blood. These receptors were collected from a human donor in good health.

The rearrangement links TRBV7-2 to TRBJ2-1; D remains ambiguous. From germline, CDR1 is SGHTA and CDR2 FQGNSA. The V gene lost 8 bases and the J gene lost 4 bases, with 21 bases spanning the gap. The CDR3 covers 16 residues. CDR3: CASSWSRSMRYNEQFF. DNA for the CDR3: TGTGCCAGCTCCTGGTCCCGGAGTATGCGGTACAATGAGCAGTTCTTC.

The gene calls are TRBV5-4 and TRBJ2-5, with 12 bases aligning to TRBD2. CDR3 size: 15 residues. Germline CDR1 and CDR2: SGHNT and YYREEE (reference sequence). J gave up 5 bases and V 1 base, and 3 bases lay outside the gene matches. In DNA, the CDR3 is TGTGCCAGCAGCTTGCTAGCGGGAGGGGGGGAGACCCAGTACTTC. It yields the protein CASSLLAGGGETQYF.

Points on this clonotype: Since a much larger clone is just one base distant, this may be a read error. The rearrangement links TRBV6-1 to TRBJ1-2; a possible D gene is TRBD1 (6 bases). The CDR3 loop spans 12 amino acids. V lost 8 bases to trimming and J lost 4 bases, with 11 bases between them. Germline V CDR1 and CDR2: MNHNS, SASEGT. In DNA, the CDR3 is TGTGCCAGCGGTAGGGACATCTATGGCTACACCTTC. Translation: CASGRDIYGYTF.

Only a few counts were recorded for this clonotype. The chain combines TRBV27 with TRBJ1-5; perhaps TRBD1 as D (6 bases). Trimming cost V 3 bases and J 4 bases, with 10 bases left between them. CDR3 length: 14 amino acids. The germline V gene has CDR1 MNHEY and CDR2 SMNVEV (reference sequence). The CDR3: CASSFLGGNQPQHF. The CDR3 DNA sequence: TGTGCCAGCAGTTTTTTAGGGGGGAATCAGCCCCAGCATTTT.

The V gene is TRBV20-1, the J gene TRBJ2-1, with D perhaps TRBD2 (6 bases). CDR3 length: 14 amino acids. The germline gives CDR1 DFQATT, CDR2 SNEGSKA (reference sequence). Trimming took 0 bases from V and 7 from J, leaving 13 bases between them. The DNA for the CDR3 is TGCAGTGCTAGAGATTACGGGAGCGTAAATGAGCAGTTCTTC. Protein product: CSARDYGSVNEQFF.

The genes are TRBV4-2 and TRBJ2-1; 13 positions agree with TRBD2. From germline, CDR1 is LGHNA and CDR2 YNFKEQ. This CDR3 spans 15 amino acids. After removal of 5 bases from V and 10 bases from J, the junction contained 8 bases not matched to a gene. CDR3 residues: CASSELAGGNDEQFF. CDR3 nucleotides: TGTGCCAGCAGCGAACTAGCGGGAGGGAATGACGAGCAGTTCTTC.

The chain employs TRBV7-3 and TRBJ2-3; maybe TRBD2 (5 bases). This CDR3 is 14 amino acids long. Germline V gene lookup returns CDR1 SGHTA and CDR2 FQGTGA. Trimming took off 2 bases at V and 6 bases at J, with 12 bases between the two ends. The CDR3 sequence is CASSLGGPRDTQYF. Written as DNA, the CDR3 is TGTGCCAGCAGCTTAGGCGGGCCTAGGGATACGCAGTATTTT.

V and J are TRBV7-2 and TRBJ2-1; 12 bases are shared with TRBD2. CDR1 is SGHTA and CDR2 is FQGNSA in the germline V gene. The ends lost 0 bases at V and 8 bases at J; junction bases unmatched: 8. The CDR3 sequence is 17 residues long. The CDR3 sequence: CASSLASSGRAKDEQFF. The CDR3 region has the DNA TGTGCCAGCAGCTTAGCCTCTAGCGGGAGGGCCAAGGATGAGCAGTTCTTC.

The chain recombines TRBV10-2 with TRBJ2-1; no clear D gene. V was trimmed by 6 bases and J by 8 bases, leaving 8 bases between them. The CDR3 runs 11 residues. Germline CDR1 reads WSHSY; CDR2 reads SAAADI. The CDR3: CASRISDEQFF. The CDR3 DNA reads TGCGCCAGCAGAATCAGTGATGAGCAGTTCTTC.